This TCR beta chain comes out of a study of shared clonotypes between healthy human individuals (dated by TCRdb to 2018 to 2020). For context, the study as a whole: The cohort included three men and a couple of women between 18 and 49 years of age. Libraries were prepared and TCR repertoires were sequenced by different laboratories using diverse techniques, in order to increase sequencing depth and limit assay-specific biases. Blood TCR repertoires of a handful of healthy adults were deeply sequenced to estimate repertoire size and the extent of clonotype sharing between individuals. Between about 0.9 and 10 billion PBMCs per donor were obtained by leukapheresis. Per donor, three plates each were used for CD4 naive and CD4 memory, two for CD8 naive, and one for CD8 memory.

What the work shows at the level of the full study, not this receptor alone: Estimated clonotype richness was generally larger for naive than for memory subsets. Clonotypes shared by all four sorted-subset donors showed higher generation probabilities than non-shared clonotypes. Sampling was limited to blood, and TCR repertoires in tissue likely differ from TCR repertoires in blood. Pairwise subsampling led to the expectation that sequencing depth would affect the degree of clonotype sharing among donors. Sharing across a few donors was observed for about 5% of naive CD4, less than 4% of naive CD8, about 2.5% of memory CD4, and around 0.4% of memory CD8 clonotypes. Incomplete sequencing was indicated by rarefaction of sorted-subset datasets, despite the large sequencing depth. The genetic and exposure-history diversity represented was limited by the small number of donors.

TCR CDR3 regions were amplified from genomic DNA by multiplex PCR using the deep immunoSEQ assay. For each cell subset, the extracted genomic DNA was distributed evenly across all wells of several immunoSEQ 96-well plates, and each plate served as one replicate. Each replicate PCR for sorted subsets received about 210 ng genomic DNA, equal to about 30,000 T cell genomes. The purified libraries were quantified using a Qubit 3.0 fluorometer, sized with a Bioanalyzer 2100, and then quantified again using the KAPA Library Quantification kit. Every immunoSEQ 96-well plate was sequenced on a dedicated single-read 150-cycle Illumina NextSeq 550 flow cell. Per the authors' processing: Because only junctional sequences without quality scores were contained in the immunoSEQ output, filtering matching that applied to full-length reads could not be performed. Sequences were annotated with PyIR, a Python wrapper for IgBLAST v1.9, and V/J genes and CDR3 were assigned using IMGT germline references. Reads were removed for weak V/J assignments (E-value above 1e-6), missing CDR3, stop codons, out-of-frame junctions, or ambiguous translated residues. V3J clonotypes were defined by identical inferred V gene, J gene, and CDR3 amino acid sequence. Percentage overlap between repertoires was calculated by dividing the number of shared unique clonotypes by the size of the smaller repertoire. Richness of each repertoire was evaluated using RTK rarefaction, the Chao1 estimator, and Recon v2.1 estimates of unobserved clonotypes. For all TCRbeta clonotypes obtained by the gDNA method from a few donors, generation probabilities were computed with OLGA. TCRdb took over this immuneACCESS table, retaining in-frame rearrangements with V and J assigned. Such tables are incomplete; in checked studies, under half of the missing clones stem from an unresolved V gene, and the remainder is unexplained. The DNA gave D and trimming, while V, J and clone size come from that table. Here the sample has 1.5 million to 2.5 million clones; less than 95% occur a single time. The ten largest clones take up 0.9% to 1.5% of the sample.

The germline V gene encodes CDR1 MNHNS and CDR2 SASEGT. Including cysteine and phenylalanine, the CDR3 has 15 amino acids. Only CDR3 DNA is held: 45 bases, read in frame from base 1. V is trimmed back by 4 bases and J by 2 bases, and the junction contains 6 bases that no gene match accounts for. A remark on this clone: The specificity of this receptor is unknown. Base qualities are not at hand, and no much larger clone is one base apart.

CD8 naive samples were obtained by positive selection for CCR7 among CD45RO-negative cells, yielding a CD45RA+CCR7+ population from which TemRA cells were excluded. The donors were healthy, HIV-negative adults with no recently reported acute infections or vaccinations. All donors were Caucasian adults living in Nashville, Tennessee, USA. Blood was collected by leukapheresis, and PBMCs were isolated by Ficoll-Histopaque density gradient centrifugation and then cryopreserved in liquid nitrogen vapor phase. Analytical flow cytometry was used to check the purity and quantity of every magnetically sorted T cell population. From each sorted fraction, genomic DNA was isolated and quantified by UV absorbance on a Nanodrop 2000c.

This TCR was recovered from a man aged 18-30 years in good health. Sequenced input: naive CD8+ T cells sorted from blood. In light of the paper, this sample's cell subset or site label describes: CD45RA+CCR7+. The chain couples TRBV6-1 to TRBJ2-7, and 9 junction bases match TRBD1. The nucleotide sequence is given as TGTGCCAGCAGTGGGTTTACAGGGGGCCCCTACGAGCAGTACTTC. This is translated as CASSGFTGGPYEQYF.